These 23 T cell receptor beta chains originate from one sample sequenced in a study of OX40 agonist ivuxolimab in advanced cancers. The table came from immunoSEQ multiplex PCR; TCRdb's copy has only in-frame clones and leaves some out. Of 95,000 to 150,000 clones in the sample, around 95% were seen once. This sample comprised CD4+ or CD8+ T cells sorted from blood, obtained in a trial of the OX40 agonist ivuxolimab. The receptors shown here come from an adult with an advanced solid tumor such as melanoma, head and neck, liver or kidney cancer.

The V gene is TRBV6-6, the J gene TRBJ2-5; weak D call: TRBD2 (6 bases). The CDR3 spans 15 residues. Germline V gene data show CDR1 as MNHNY and CDR2 as SVGAGI (reference sequence). V lost 2 bases and J 3 bases, leaving 13 bases between the germline ends. The CDR3 loop is CASSYGGTRKETQYF. The CDR3 DNA is TGTGCCAGCAGTTACGGGGGGACGAGAAAAGAGACCCAGTACTTC.

The genes are TRBV7-9 and TRBJ2-5, with 14 bases aligning to TRBD2. Germline V CDR1 and CDR2: SEHNR, FQNEAQ (reference sequence). The CDR3 has 16 residues. The V and J ends lost 6 bases and 4 bases, in that order; junction bases with no gene match: 7. The CDR3 nucleotides read TGTGCCAGCAGGCCTTGGGGACTAGCGGGGGTAGAGACCCAGTACTTC. Translation: CASRPWGLAGVETQYF.

The V call is TRBV11-2, the J call TRBJ1-1; D unresolved. Between the trimmed V and J ends, which lost 2 bases and 0 bases, there was a span of 4 bases. There are 13 residues in the CDR3. Per germline, CDR1 SGHAT and CDR2 FQNNGV. The CDR3 loop reads CASSLSLNTEAFF. For the CDR3, the DNA is TGTGCCAGCAGCTTAAGCCTGAACACTGAAGCTTTCTTT.

The rearrangement joins TRBV4-2 to TRBJ2-5; D is unresolved. The germline CDR1 and CDR2 sequences are LGHNA and YNFKEQ. Trimming took off 0 bases at V and 1 base at J, with 3 bases between the two ends. The CDR3 has 13 residues. In DNA form, the CDR3 reads TGTGCCAGCAGCCAAGATTTCCAAGAGACCCAGTACTTC. It encodes CASSQDFQETQYF.

The chain is built from TRBV2 and TRBJ2-7; TRBD1 matches at 8 bases. V lost 3 bases to trimming and J lost 3 bases; unmatched junction nucleotides: 4. This CDR3 is 14 amino acids long. Germline loops: CDR1 SNHLY, CDR2 FYNNEI. The CDR3 sequence: CASSERTGFYEQYF. Written as DNA, the CDR3 is TGTGCCAGCAGTGAGAGGACAGGGTTCTACGAGCAGTACTTC.

CDR3 region: CAISESVQGSTDTQYF. DNA for the CDR3: TGTGCCATCAGTGAGTCTGTCCAGGGATCCACAGATACGCAGTATTTT. J is TRBJ2-3 and V is TRBV10-3; perhaps TRBD1 as D (5 bases). Germline V CDR1 and CDR2: ENHRY, SYGVKD. Trimming took off 0 bases at V and 2 bases at J, with 12 bases between the two ends. There are 16 residues in the CDR3.

CDR3 sequence: CASSSEGWNSPLHF. The CDR3 DNA is TGTGCCAGCAGCTCCGAGGGTTGGAACTCACCCCTCCACTTT. The chain links TRBV11-2 to TRBJ1-6; no clear D gene. V was pared by 4 bases and J by 10 bases, with 14 bases between. The V gene's germline CDR1 is SGHAT and CDR2 FQNNGV. The CDR3 runs 14 residues.

The V gene is TRBV27, the J gene TRBJ2-3; unclear D gene. The length of the CDR3 is 13 residues. Germline CDR1 is MNHEY and CDR2 is SMNVEV (reference sequence). Trimming took 6 bases from V and 4 from J, leaving 11 bases between them. CDR3 DNA sequence: TGTGCCAGCAGCCCCTATGGCGCAGATACGCAGTATTTT. This codes for CASSPYGADTQYF.

V and J are TRBV7-6 and TRBJ1-2; no reliable D call. CDR1 and CDR2 (germline): SGHVS, FNYEAQ. The V gene lost 0 bases and the J gene lost 2 bases, with 7 bases spanning the gap. This CDR3 region has 14 residues. The CDR3 loop reads CASSLAPGNYGYTF. In nucleotides, the CDR3 is TGTGCCAGCAGCTTAGCCCCCGGAAACTATGGCTACACCTTC.

The rearrangement uses TRBV7-8 and TRBJ2-2, with D perhaps matching TRBD2 (6 bases). Looked up from germline, CDR1 is SGHVS and CDR2 is FQNEAQ. The CDR3 is 14 residues long. The V and J ends lost 8 bases and 4 bases respectively, with 14 bases between them. This chain's CDR3 is CASAGYQSTGELFF. CDR3 in DNA: TGTGCCAGCGCGGGGTATCAGAGCACCGGGGAGCTGTTTTTT.

V gene TRBV7-2 combines with J gene TRBJ1-1; D is undetermined. Trimming took 0 bases from V and 1 from J, leaving 12 bases between them. Germline V lookup: CDR1 SGHTA, CDR2 FQGNSA. This CDR3 has 16 residues. CDR3 nucleotides: TGTGCCAGCAGCTTAGCCCAGGCCAGTTGGAACACTGAAGCTTTCTTT. It codes for CASSLAQASWNTEAFF.

The chain employs TRBV18 and TRBJ2-1; tentatively, D is TRBD2 (6 bases). V was cut by 1 base and J by 12 bases, with 13 bases left in between. Germline CDR1 and CDR2: KGHSH and LQKENI. The CDR3 sequence is 13 residues long. CDR3: CASSPREALRQFF. For the CDR3, the DNA is TGTGCCAGCTCACCACGGGAGGCCTTGAGGCAGTTCTTC.

This sequence joins TRBV7-3 and TRBJ1-2; unclear D gene. CDR1 SGHTA and CDR2 FQGTGA come from the germline V gene. The CDR3 is 16 residues long. V was trimmed by 0 bases and J by 0 bases, leaving 11 bases between them. As DNA, the CDR3 is TGTGCCAGCAGCTTAACCGGACCCCCTACTAACTATGGCTACACCTTC. Its translation is CASSLTGPPTNYGYTF.

J is TRBJ1-1 and V is TRBV19, with D possibly TRBD1 on 5 matching bases. The V and J ends lost 6 bases and 8 bases respectively, with 16 bases between them. Per germline, CDR1 LNHDA and CDR2 SQIVND (reference sequence). The length of the CDR3 is 13 residues. CDR3 DNA sequence: TGTGCCAGTAGCAGACCCACAGGAACCGAAGCTTTCTTT. Translating it yields CASSRPTGTEAFF.

The genes are TRBV5-1 and TRBJ2-7; the match to TRBD2 covers 10 bases. V dropped 4 bases and J dropped 1; count of bases not matched to a gene: 14. The length of the CDR3 is 18 residues. Germline loops: CDR1 SGHRS, CDR2 YFSETQ. For the CDR3, the DNA is TGCGCCAGCAGCAGACAACCGTCTAGCGGGGGCCTATCCTACGAGCAGTACTTC. Translated, it gives CASSRQPSSGGLSYEQYF.

V and J are TRBV6-1 and TRBJ1-6, with TRBD1 as a possible D gene (5 bases). CDR1 is MNHNS and CDR2 is SASEGT in the germline V gene. Trimming removed 0 bases from V and 9 bases from J, with 15 bases in between. The CDR3 extends over 16 amino acids. As DNA, the CDR3 is TGTGCCAGCAGTGAAGCGCACGGGGGGTCGAGTTCACCCCTCCACTTT. Protein: CASSEAHGGSSSPLHF.

The rearrangement joins TRBV5-1 to TRBJ2-1; perhaps TRBD1 as D (5 bases). Deletions cut 0 bases from V and 4 bases from J, with 11 bases between. The length of the CDR3 is 15 residues. Germline V gives CDR1 SGHRS, CDR2 YFSETQ. In DNA, the CDR3 is TGCGCCAGCAGCTTGGGGGGCTCCCGGTACAATGAGCAGTTCTTC. Translated: CASSLGGSRYNEQFF.

The V call is TRBV11-2, the J call TRBJ2-1; D unclear. The CDR3 is made up of 19 amino acids. The V end was cut by 4 bases, the J end by 7 bases, with 29 bases between. Germline-derived CDR1 and CDR2 are SGHAT and FQNNGV. CDR3 in DNA: TGTGCCAGCAGCTCAACTATCGAGGCGCCAGGTGGATATGGGAATGAGCAGTTCTTC. This gives the protein CASSSTIEAPGGYGNEQFF.

The chain links TRBV29-1 to TRBJ2-2; D might be TRBD2 (5 bases). CDR1 is SQVTM and CDR2 is ANQGSEA in the germline V gene. The CDR3 loop spans 12 amino acids. V was cut by 6 bases and J by 3 bases, with 8 bases left in between. CDR3 amino acids: CSVGRDTGELFF. In nucleotides, the CDR3 is TGCAGCGTAGGGCGGGACACCGGGGAGCTGTTTTTT.

This clone has a single count. This chain joins TRBV28 and TRBJ2-1, with TRBD2 matching over 9 bases. This CDR3 comprises 17 residues. V shed 4 bases and J 6 bases; nucleotides not matched to a gene: 13. Germline lookup yields CDR1 MDHEN and CDR2 SYDVKM. The CDR3 spells CASSSNRIGLAINEQFF. CDR3 DNA: TGTGCCAGCAGTTCAAATCGGATAGGACTAGCGATCAATGAGCAGTTCTTC.

The chain recombines TRBV5-1 with TRBJ2-4; D uncertain. With 4 bases removed from V and 0 bases from J, the gap between germline ends came to 8 bases. This CDR3 contains 14 residues. The germline V gene has CDR1 SGHRS and CDR2 YFSETQ. CDR3: CASSADGAKNIQYF. The CDR3 region has the DNA TGCGCCAGCAGCGCTGACGGAGCCAAAAACATTCAGTACTTC.

The V and J genes are TRBV11-3 and TRBJ2-2; unclear D gene. The CDR3 contains 15 residues. The V end was cut by 3 bases, the J end by 7 bases, with 15 bases between. Germline V gene data show CDR1 as SGHNT and CDR2 as YENEEA. The DNA of the CDR3 is TGTGCCAGCAGCTTTTTCCCACAGCCGAACGGGGAGCTGTTTTTT. It yields the protein CASSFFPQPNGELFF.

The chain joins TRBV6-5 to TRBJ1-1, with 10 bases identical to TRBD1. The CDR3 contains 14 residues. Germline-derived CDR1 and CDR2 are MNHEY and SVGAGI. V was pared by 5 bases and J by 1 base, with 1 base of the junction left unmatched. CDR3 in amino acids: CASSGTGANTEAFF. CDR3 nucleotides: TGTGCCAGCAGTGGGACAGGGGCGAACACTGAAGCTTTCTTT.